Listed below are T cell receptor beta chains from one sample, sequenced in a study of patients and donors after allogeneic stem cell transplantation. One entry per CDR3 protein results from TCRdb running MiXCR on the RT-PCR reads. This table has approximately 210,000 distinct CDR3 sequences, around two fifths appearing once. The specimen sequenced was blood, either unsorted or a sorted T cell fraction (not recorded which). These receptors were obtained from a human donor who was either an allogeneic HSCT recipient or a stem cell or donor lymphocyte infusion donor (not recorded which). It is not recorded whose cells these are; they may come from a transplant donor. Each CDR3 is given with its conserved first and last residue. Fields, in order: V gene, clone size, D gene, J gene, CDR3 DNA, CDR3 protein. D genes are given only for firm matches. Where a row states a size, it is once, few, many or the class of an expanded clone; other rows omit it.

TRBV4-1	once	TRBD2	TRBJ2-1	TGCGCCAGCAGCCATGGACTAGCGGGATCTTACAATGAGCAGTTCTTC	CASSHGLAGSYNEQFF
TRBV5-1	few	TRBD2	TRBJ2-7	TGCGCCAGCAGCCCTTGGCGGGAGATCGACCCGAGCTCCTACGAGCAGTACTTC	CASSPWREIDPSSYEQYF
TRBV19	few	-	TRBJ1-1	TGTGCCAGTACCCCACCCCCGGGGGGAGCTTTCTTT	CASTPPPGGAFF
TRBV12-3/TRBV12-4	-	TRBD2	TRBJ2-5	TGTGCCAGTTGGGGACTAGCAGAAGAGACCCAGTACTTC	CASWGLAEETQYF
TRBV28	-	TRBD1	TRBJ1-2	TGTGCCAGCAGGTCACAGGGGCAAAGGAGGTATGGCTACACCTTC	CASRSQGQRRYGYTF
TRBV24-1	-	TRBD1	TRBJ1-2	TGTGCCACCAGTGACCGGGGGACAGAGAATTTCTACACCTTC	CATSDRGTENFYTF
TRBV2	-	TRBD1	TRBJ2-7	TGTGCCAGCACCCCCCGGACAGGTAAACCCTACGAGCAGTACTTC	CASTPRTGKPYEQYF
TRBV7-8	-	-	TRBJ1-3	TGTGCCAGCAGCTTATTAGCCCCGGCCTCTGGAAACACCATATATTTT	CASSLLAPASGNTIYF
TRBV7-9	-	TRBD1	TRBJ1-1	TGTGCCAGCAGGGCCGACAGGGCGTCTTGGGACACTGAAGCTTTCTTT	CASRADRASWDTEAFF
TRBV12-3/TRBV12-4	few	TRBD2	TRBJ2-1	TGTGCCAGCAGAAATTGGCGGGAGGGAGGTGAGCATGAGCAGTTCTTC	CASRNWREGGEHEQFF
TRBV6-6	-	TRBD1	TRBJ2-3	TGTGCCAGCAGCCCAGACAGGGGACGGTTTAAGGATACGCAGTATTTT	CASSPDRGRFKDTQYF
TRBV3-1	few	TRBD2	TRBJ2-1	TGTGCCAGCAGCATGCCGGGACTAGCGGGAGTGGATGAGCAGTTCTTC	CASSMPGLAGVDEQFF
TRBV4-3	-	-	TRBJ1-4	TGCGCCAGCAGCCAAGACCCTATAATGGGGGCAGCTAATGAAAAACTGTTTTTT	CASSQDPIMGAANEKLFF
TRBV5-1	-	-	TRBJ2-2	TGCGCCAGCACGTCTTTAGGTAGTGGCGACACCGGGGAGCTGTTTTTT	CASTSLGSGDTGELFF
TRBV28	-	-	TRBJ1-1	TGTGCCAGCAGGCCAGGGGCCTTAGGGCCTGAAGCTTTCTTT	CASRPGALGPEAFF
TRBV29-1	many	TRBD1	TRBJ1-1	TGCAGCGCGGGACAGGAGAACACTGAAGCTTTCTTT	CSAGQENTEAFF
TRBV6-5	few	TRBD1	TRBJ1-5	TGTGCCAGCAGGGCGACAGGGGCCCTGGGTCAGCCCCAGCATTTT	CASRATGALGQPQHF
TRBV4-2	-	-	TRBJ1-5	TGTGCCAGCAGCCAAGAGGACAGCAATCAGCCCCAGCATTTT	CASSQEDSNQPQHF
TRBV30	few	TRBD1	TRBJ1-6	TGTGCCTGGGAAGGGGGACAGGGAGCTTCACCCCTCCACTTT	CAWEGGQGASPLHF
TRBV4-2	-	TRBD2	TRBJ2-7	TGTGCCAGCAGCCAAGAAGGGGCTAGCGGAGCCTTGGGAAACGAGCAGTACTTC	CASSQEGASGALGNEQYF
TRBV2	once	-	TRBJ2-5	TGTGCCTTGTCGAACCTAGGGGGAGAGTGGGAGACCCAGTACTTC	CALSNLGGEWETQYF
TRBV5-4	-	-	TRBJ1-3	TGTGCCAGCAGCTTACAGGGAGGCACTGGAAACACCATATATTTT	CASSLQGGTGNTIYF
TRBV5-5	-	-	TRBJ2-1	TGTGCCAGCAGCTATACCCAGACAGGAATCGGAGAGCAGTTCTTC	CASSYTQTGIGEQFF
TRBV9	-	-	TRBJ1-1	TGTGCCAGCAGCGTAGACTGGGACAACACTGAAGCTTTCTTT	CASSVDWDNTEAFF
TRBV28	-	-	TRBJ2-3	TGTGCCAGCATTGAGGGGGGGCGAGGAGATACGCAGTATTTT	CASIEGGRGDTQYF
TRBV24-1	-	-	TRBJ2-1	TGTGCCACCGGTACAGGCTCCTACAATGAGCAGTTCTTC	CATGTGSYNEQFF
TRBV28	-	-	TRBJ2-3	TGTGCCAGCAGTTTAGGGGCAGATACGCAGTATTTT	CASSLGADTQYF
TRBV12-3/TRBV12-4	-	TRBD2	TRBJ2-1	TGTGCCAGCAGTTTATTCCAGACTAGCGGGGATGAGCAGTTCTTC	CASSLFQTSGDEQFF
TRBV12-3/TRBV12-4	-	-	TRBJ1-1	TGTGCCAGCTTTTCGGGGAACACTGAAGCTTTCTTT	CASFSGNTEAFF
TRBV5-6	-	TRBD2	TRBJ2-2	TGTGCCAGCAGCTTAGCGGGAGTCACCGGGGAGCTGTTTTTT	CASSLAGVTGELFF
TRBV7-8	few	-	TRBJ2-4	TGTGCCAGCAGCTCCGGGCTAGCCAAAAACATTCAGTACTTC	CASSSGLAKNIQYF
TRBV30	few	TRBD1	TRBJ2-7	TGTGCCGGGAAGACAGGGGGCGGCTACGAGCAGTACTTC	CAGKTGGGYEQYF
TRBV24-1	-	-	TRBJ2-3	TGTGCCACCAGTGAAGCCAACTCCTTGACAGATACGCAGTATTTT	CATSEANSLTDTQYF
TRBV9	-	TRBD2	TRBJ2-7	TGTGCCTCAGCGAAGGAGGAGGGACTAGCGGGAGACGAGCAGTACTTC	CASAKEEGLAGDEQYF
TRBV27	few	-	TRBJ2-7	TGTGCCAGCAGTTTATGGCAGGGCCCCTACGAGCAGTACTTC	CASSLWQGPYEQYF
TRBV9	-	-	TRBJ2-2	TGTGCCAGTACACGAACAGCGACGAACACCGGGGAGCTGTTTTTT	CASTRTATNTGELFF
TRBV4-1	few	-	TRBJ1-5	TGCGCCAGCAGCCACCCCCCAGGCCCTACAGGAACAAATCAGCCCCAGCATTTT	CASSHPPGPTGTNQPQHF
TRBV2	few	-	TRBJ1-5	TGTGCCAGCAGATGGACAAGCAAGATTAACAATCAGCCCCAGCATTTT	CASRWTSKINNQPQHF
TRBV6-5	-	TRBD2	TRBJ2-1	TGTGCCAGCAGTGGGACTAGCGGGAGACTGTTCTTC	CASSGTSGRLFF
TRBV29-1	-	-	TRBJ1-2	TGCAGCGTTGAAGGAGGAATGGGCTCGGGCTATGGCTACACCTTC	CSVEGGMGSGYGYTF
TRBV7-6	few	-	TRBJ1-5	TGTGCCAGCAGCTCATACGAAGATCAGCCCCAGCATTTT	CASSSYEDQPQHF
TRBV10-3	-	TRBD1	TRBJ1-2	TGTGCCACCGCGACAGGGGCCGGGTATGGCTACACCTTC	CATATGAGYGYTF
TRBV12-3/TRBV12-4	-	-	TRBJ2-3	TGTGCCAGCAGTTTTAATCGTGGACGGAGGGGAACAGATACGCAGTATTTT	CASSFNRGRRGTDTQYF